The sequence of this TCR beta chain was determined in a study of shared clonotypes between healthy human individuals. Genomic DNA of every subset was divided equally among multiple immunoSEQ plates. Under the authors' procedure: Junction-only immunoSEQ data arrived without quality scores, meaning filtering differed. Produced via immunoSEQ multiplex PCR; TCRdb's table is partial and in-frame only. V and J calls and clone size are as listed in that table; D and trimming were resolved from the DNA. The sample includes millions of clones, about 92% seen only once; the top ten take over 1.5%. Naive CD8 cells, CD45RO-negative and positively selected for CCR7, excluded terminally differentiated effector memory CD45RA+ cells. Study results and limitations: Expectations were that clonotype sharing among donors would be affected by sequencing depth.

This clone was recorded only once. The antigen is not known. Looked up from germline, CDR1 is WSHSY and CDR2 is SAAADI. The CDR3 is made up of 15 amino acids. Losses at the gene ends were 6 bases for V and 4 bases for J; bases not matched to a gene: 9. The rearrangement joins TRBV10-2 to TRBJ1-2, with 9 positions matching TRBD1. Material: naive CD8+ T cells from PBMCs. The receptor was derived from a man aged 18-30 years in good health. Some clones in this sample may be carry-over from other donors' samples. CDR3 loop: CASSLRDRDIYGYTF. As DNA, the CDR3 is TGCGCCAGCAGCCTCCGGGACAGGGATATCTATGGCTACACCTTC.